These 17 T cell receptor beta chains were sequenced from one sample in a study of T cell repertoires in aging, cancer and after chemotherapy (dated by TCRdb to about 2019). Instrument on record: Illumina MiSeq. Using a mixed TRB-A/B primer pool, multiplex touch-down PCR amplified rearranged TRB sequences covering the V, D and J segments. TCRdb reprocessing: public reads trimmed at Q25 with fastp, clones called with MiXCR, in-frame beta chains kept. All rows with the same CDR3 protein become a single entry with the most common DNA and genes. The sample records 4,000 or so distinct CDR3 sequences, around 32% of which are singletons. Under 25% of the sample is held by the ten biggest clonotypes. Genomic DNA extracted from peripheral blood, rather than sorted cells or RNA, was used as the source for amplification of TCR beta rearrangements. Sequenced: blood. These receptors were taken from a human donor with a solid tumor.

The chain employs TRBV7-9 and TRBJ2-1; TRBD2 aligns across 7 bases. V was clipped by 2 bases and J by 7 bases; unmatched bases: 8. The germline V gene has CDR1 SEHNR and CDR2 FQNEAQ (reference sequence). The CDR3 length is 15 residues. CDR3 loop: CASSLRGRAGNEQFF. CDR3 DNA: TGTGCCAGCAGCTTACGGGGGAGGGCCGGGAATGAGCAGTTCTTC.

The chain is built from TRBV19 and TRBJ2-3; TRBD2 matches 11 bases. The CDR3 spans 16 residues. Per germline, CDR1 LNHDA and CDR2 SQIVND (reference sequence). Unmatched junction bases numbered 8, after V lost 3 bases and J lost 6 bases. The CDR3 here is CASSMGNSGRGDTQYF. The CDR3 DNA follows: TGTGCCAGTAGTATGGGTAATAGCGGGAGGGGCGATACGCAGTATTTT. The full variable domain, its missing parts supplied by reference TRBV19 and TRBJ2-3, is DGGITQSPKYLFRKEGQNVTLSCEQNLNHDAMYWYRQDPGQGLRLIYYSQIVNDFQKGDIAEGYSVSREKKESFPLTVTSAQKNPTAFYLCASSMGNSGRGDTQYFGPGTRLTVL.

This clonotype has only a few counts. The genes are TRBV6-5 and TRBJ2-1, with no clear D. The length of the CDR3 is 11 residues. CDR1 is MNHEY, CDR2 SVGAGI, per germline. Trimming left V 3 bases short and J 12 bases short, with 9 bases between. In DNA, the CDR3 is TGTGCCAGCAGTTATCCAGGTGGGCAGTTCTTC. This sequence encodes CASSYPGGQFF.

This clonotype appeared a few times. The chain links TRBV19 to TRBJ2-7, with 7 bases lining up with TRBD2. V lost 5 bases, J lost 3 bases, and 4 bases stayed unmatched. CDR1 is LNHDA, CDR2 SQIVND, per germline (reference sequence). The CDR3 has 13 residues. The CDR3 is CASSSGGSYEQYF. CDR3 in DNA: TGTGCCAGTAGTTCAGGCGGGAGCTACGAGCAGTACTTC.

This clonotype was seen a handful of times. The chain combines TRBV5-6 with TRBJ2-7, with 9 bases identical to TRBD1. The V and J ends lost 4 bases and 0 bases, in that order; junction bases with no gene match: 2. This CDR3 comprises 14 residues. Germline CDR1 is SGHDT and CDR2 is YYEEEE. CDR3 DNA: TGTGCCAGCAGCGGGACAGGGCTCTCCTACGAGCAGTACTTC. Its protein is CASSGTGLSYEQYF. Full variable domain (outside the CDR3, taken from reference TRBV5-6 and TRBJ2-7): DAGVTQSPTHLIKTRGQQVTLRCSPKSGHDTVSWYQQALGQGPQFIFQYYEEEERQRGNFPDRFSGHQFPNYSSELNVNALLLGDSALYLCASSGTGLSYEQYFGPGTRLTVT.

The genes are TRBV2 and TRBJ1-1; D is unresolved. Trimming shortened V by 6 bases and J by 0 bases, and 11 bases separated the two germline ends. This CDR3 comprises 14 residues. In germline, CDR1 is SNHLY, CDR2 FYNNEI. DNA of the CDR3: TGTGCCAGCAGAGTCTACGGGTTGAACACTGAAGCTTTCTTT. Translation gives CASRVYGLNTEAFF.

The chain has TRBV19 and TRBJ2-5, with 14 bases fitting TRBD2. V dropped 9 bases and J dropped 5; count of bases not matched to a gene: 8. Germline V gene lookup returns CDR1 LNHDA and CDR2 SQIVND (reference sequence). The CDR3 sequence is 15 residues long. The CDR3 spells CASGTSGRSGETQYF. CDR3 coding DNA: TGTGCCAGCGGGACTAGCGGGAGATCGGGGGAGACCCAGTACTTC.

This clonotype has just a few counts. The chain recombines TRBV19 with TRBJ1-2, with 8 positions matching TRBD1. The ends lost 4 bases at V and 5 bases at J; junction bases unmatched: 6. Germline V CDR1 and CDR2: LNHDA, SQIVND (reference sequence). The CDR3 extends over 14 amino acids. The CDR3 DNA follows: TGTGCCAGTAGTACCGGGACAGGAGCTTATGGCTACACCTTC. Encoded protein: CASSTGTGAYGYTF.

V is TRBV7-6 and J is TRBJ2-3; D not resolved. The CDR3 is made up of 15 amino acids. The germline V and J ends were trimmed by 1 base and 5 bases, with 13 bases remaining between them. Germline CDR1 reads SGHVS; CDR2 reads FNYEAQ. The CDR3 region is CASSLVGPRGDTQYF. The DNA for the CDR3 is TGTGCCAGCAGCTTAGTTGGCCCGCGCGGAGATACGCAGTATTTT.

Only a few counts were recorded for this clonotype. V gene TRBV5-1 combines with J gene TRBJ1-4; D is ambiguous. The ends were cut back, 2 bases at V and 8 bases at J, with 10 bases in the middle. CDR3 size: 13 residues. Germline V gene lookup returns CDR1 SGHRS and CDR2 YFSETQ. The CDR3 is CASSFNEPEKLFF. The DNA of the CDR3 is TGCGCCAGCAGCTTCAACGAACCCGAAAAACTGTTTTTT.

The chain joins TRBV5-1 to TRBJ1-1, with D unclear. Germline loops: CDR1 SGHRS, CDR2 YFSETQ. This CDR3 comprises 13 residues. Trimming took 5 bases from V and 1 from J, leaving 9 bases between them. CDR3 coding DNA: TGCGCCAGCAGGGCCTACCAGAACACTGAAGCTTTCTTT. Amino acid sequence: CASRAYQNTEAFF.

The V gene is TRBV6-5, the J gene TRBJ1-1, with 10 positions matching TRBD1. Germline V gives CDR1 MNHEY, CDR2 SVGAGI. The CDR3 is made up of 13 amino acids. V shed 5 bases and J 10 bases; nucleotides not matched to a gene: 7. CDR3 residues: CASSPRDRGRAFF. For the CDR3, the DNA is TGTGCCAGCAGTCCCAGGGACAGGGGTAGAGCTTTCTTT.

This clonotype was observed a handful of times. This chain links TRBV24-1 with TRBJ2-3; 8 nucleotides line up with TRBD1. CDR3 length: 16 amino acids. The germline V gene encodes CDR1 KGHDR and CDR2 SFDVKD. V gave up 4 bases and J gave up 5 bases; unmatched junction bases: 10. DNA for the CDR3: TGTGCCACCAGTGACTCCGGACAGGGCGTCATAGATACGCAGTATTTT. This encodes CATSDSGQGVIDTQYF.

By proportion, this clonotype is medium-sized. CDR3: CASSLSLIGDTQYF. In nucleotides, the CDR3 is TGTGCCAGCAGTCTCAGTTTAATCGGGGATACGCAGTATTTT. V is TRBV6-5 and J is TRBJ2-3; no reliable D call. V dropped 5 bases and J dropped 6 bases, with 15 bases sitting between them. Germline values: CDR1 MNHEY, CDR2 SVGAGI. CDR3 length equals 14 residues.

The J gene is TRBJ2-5, the V gene TRBV5-6; 7 nucleotides match TRBD2. V gave up 4 bases and J gave up 1 base; unmatched junction bases: 7. The CDR3 is made up of 15 amino acids. Germline CDR1 and CDR2: SGHDT and YYEEEE. The CDR3 sequence: CASSRYGEGQETQYF. Here the CDR3 DNA reads TGTGCCAGCAGCAGGTACGGGGAGGGCCAAGAGACCCAGTACTTC. The whole variable domain, filled in from reference TRBV5-6 and TRBJ2-5, reads DAGVTQSPTHLIKTRGQQVTLRCSPKSGHDTVSWYQQALGQGPQFIFQYYEEEERQRGNFPDRFSGHQFPNYSSELNVNALLLGDSALYLCASSRYGEGQETQYFGPGTRLLVL.

V gene TRBV5-1 combines with J gene TRBJ2-1; 7 bases agree with TRBD2. Trimming took 0 bases from V and 9 from J; bases not matched to a gene: 6. The CDR3 extends over 14 amino acids. CDR1 is SGHRS, CDR2 YFSETQ, per germline. CDR3 bases: TGCGCCAGCAGCTTGGCCAGCGGGAATGGTGAGCAGTTCTTC. Residues: CASSLASGNGEQFF.

In its sample, this clonotype was seen a few times. This rearrangement joins TRBV12-3 or TRBV12-4 to TRBJ1-2, with D tentatively TRBD1 (6 bases). V was pared by 5 bases and J by 7 bases, with 14 bases between. CDR3 length: 13 residues. The DNA of the CDR3 is TGTGCCAGCAGTCCGCAACAGGGAGGTGGCTACACCTTC. It is translated as CASSPQQGGGYTF.